The source of this T cell receptor (beta chain) is a study of regulatory T cells in long-lasting Graves disease. Study-wide points: For persistent Graves' patients, TCR diversity was lower than for newly diagnosed ones.

Relying on iRepertoire HTBI primers and Arm-PCR of CDR3 regions, the team built TCR beta libraries. A single record per CDR3 protein comes from TCRdb applying MiXCR to the multiplex PCR reads. The repertoire holds 700,000 or so distinct CDR3 sequences, with around 30% as singletons. A note on this clonotype: Its antigen is undetermined.

Time point reported: persistent/refractory GD, antithyroid drugs over 5 years with positive TRAb. The TCR library was prepared using RNA isolated from PBMCs. From an endocrinology department in Xi'an, China, came the patients. The receptor was isolated from a female donor with Graves disease. The sample in question was peripheral blood mononuclear cells (PBMCs), obtained when the disease was refractory, from a patient treated with antithyroid drugs.

The CDR3 sequence: CASSLLAGEGTGSYNEQFF. The CDR3 DNA reads as TGTGCCAGCTCACTACTAGCGGGAGAAGGAACAGGCTCCTACAATGAGCAGTTCTTC. V gene TRBV18 combines with J gene TRBJ2-1; 11 bases match TRBD2. Trimming took 4 bases from V and 0 from J; bases not matched to a gene: 11. This CDR3 has 19 amino acids. Germline V lookup: CDR1 KGHSH, CDR2 LQKENI.